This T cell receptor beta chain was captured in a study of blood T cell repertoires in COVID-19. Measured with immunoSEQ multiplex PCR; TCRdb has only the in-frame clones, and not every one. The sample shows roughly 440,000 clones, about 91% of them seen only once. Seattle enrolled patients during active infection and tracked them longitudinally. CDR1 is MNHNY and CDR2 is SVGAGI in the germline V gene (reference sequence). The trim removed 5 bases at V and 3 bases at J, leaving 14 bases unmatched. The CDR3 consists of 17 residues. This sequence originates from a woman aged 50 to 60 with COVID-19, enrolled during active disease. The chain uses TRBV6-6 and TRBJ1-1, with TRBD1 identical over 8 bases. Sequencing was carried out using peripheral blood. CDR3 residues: CASSHQGAALLDTEAFF. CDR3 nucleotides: TGTGCCAGCAGTCACCAGGGGGCTGCCCTTTTGGACACTGAAGCTTTCTTT.